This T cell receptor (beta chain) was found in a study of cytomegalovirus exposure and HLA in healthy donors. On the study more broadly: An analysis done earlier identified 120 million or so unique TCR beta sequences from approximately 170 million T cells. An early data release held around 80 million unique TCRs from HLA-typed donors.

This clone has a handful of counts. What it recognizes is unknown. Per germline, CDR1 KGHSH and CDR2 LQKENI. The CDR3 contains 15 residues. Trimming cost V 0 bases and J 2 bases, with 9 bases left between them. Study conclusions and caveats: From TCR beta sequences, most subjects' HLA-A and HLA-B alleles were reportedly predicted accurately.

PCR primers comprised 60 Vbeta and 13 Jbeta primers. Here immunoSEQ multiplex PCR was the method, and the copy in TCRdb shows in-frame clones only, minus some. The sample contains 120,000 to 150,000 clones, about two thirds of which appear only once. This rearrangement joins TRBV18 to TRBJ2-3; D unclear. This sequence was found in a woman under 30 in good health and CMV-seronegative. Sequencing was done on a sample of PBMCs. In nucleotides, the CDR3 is TGTGCCAGCTCACCACCCCCCCCGTCCACAGATACGCAGTATTTT. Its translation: CASSPPPPSTDTQYF.